The 3 T cell receptor beta chains below were found in one sample sequenced in a study of T cell responses to AZD1222 COVID-19 vaccine. The data were produced by immunoSEQ multiplex PCR, yet TCRdb's version contains in-frame clones alone and is incomplete. The sample includes about 99,000 clones, 93% of them seen just once. The input for sequencing was peripheral blood, taken on day 0 of AZD1222 vaccination. These receptors were taken from an adult in good health.

Only one count was recorded for this clone. The chain uses TRBV5-1 and TRBJ2-5; 9 positions match TRBD1. CDR3 size: 14 residues. Germline CDR1 and CDR2: SGHRS and YFSETQ. The junction had 6 bases not matched to a gene; V was cut back by 4 bases and J by 5 bases. Here the CDR3 DNA reads TGCGCCAGCAGCCCGGACAGGGGCGGGGAGACCCAGTACTTC. Protein product: CASSPDRGGETQYF.

V usage is TRBV6-5 and J usage is TRBJ2-7; no clear D gene. The CDR3 has 13 amino acids. CDR1 is MNHEY and CDR2 is SVGAGI in the germline V gene. V was shortened by 1 base and J by 1 base, with 5 bases between the two germline ends. The CDR3 DNA reads as TGTGCCAGCAGTTACTTCGGATCCTACGAGCAGTACTTC. Translated, it gives CASSYFGSYEQYF.

The chain carries TRBV10-3 and TRBJ2-7; 9 bases line up with TRBD2. The length of the CDR3 is 16 residues. Trimming removed 3 bases from V and 1 base from J; junction bases left unmatched: 7. In germline, CDR1 is ENHRY, CDR2 SYGVKD. The chain's CDR3 is CAISDGVREGSYEQYF. The DNA of the CDR3 is TGTGCCATCAGTGATGGGGTGCGGGAGGGTTCCTACGAGCAGTACTTC.